The sequence of this TCR beta chain was determined in a study of T-cell reconstitution after alpha-beta-depleted transplantation in children. This clonotype was observed at least ten times. Researchers prepared the TCRbeta library using unique molecular identifiers, the study reports. TCRdb recomputed calls from the PCR reads with MiXCR, one row per CDR3 protein. The sample records approximately 350,000 distinct CDR3 sequences, under 13% being singletons. Per the germline V gene, CDR1 is SGHKS and CDR2 is YYEKEE (reference sequence). The CDR3 totals 13 residues. V lost 5 bases, J lost 8 bases, and 16 bases lay in between.

The source was PBMCs from the stem cell graft donor, collected from the stem cell graft. V usage is TRBV5-5 and J usage is TRBJ1-2; D gene uncertain. The sequence came from a human donor who donated a stem cell graft to a child with acute lymphoblastic leukemia. The CDR3 DNA sequence: TGTGCCAGCAGGGCCCAAGGGCCGGGGGGCTACACCTTC. Protein sequence: CASRAQGPGGYTF.